This TCR beta chain was retrieved from a study of quantifying T cell responses using KT2 cells. The wider study: cDNA was made from DNase-treated RNA using alpha and beta constant primers. A predetermined fluorescence threshold ended the second PCR, run as a qPCR. General study findings and limits: Detection of KT2 sequences held at the lowest tested level, about one cell per 100,000 PBMC. KT2 sequence counts showed saturation when very many KT2 cells were spiked in.

This clonotype ranks as medium-sized. Its antigen remains unidentified. Known numbers of the T cell clone KT2 were added to PBMC. A single-stranded UMI oligo with SP2 sequence was ligated to cDNA 3' ends. An equimolar mix of RC1.1 and RC1.2 primed the beta chain across TRBC1 and TRBC2. TCRdb fed the UMI-ligation and nested PCR reads into MiXCR, producing one record per CDR3 protein. The profile shows about 50,000 distinct CDR3 sequences, 11% of them singletons. V lost 5 bases to trimming and J lost 3 bases, with 15 bases between them. The CDR3 has 15 residues. Germline CDR1 SEHNR, CDR2 FQNEAQ (reference sequence).

The rearrangement links TRBV7-9 to TRBJ2-3; D may be TRBD1 or TRBD2 (6 bases each). Source material: PBMCs spiked with cells of the T cell clone KT2. This clonotype was obtained from a human donor. The CDR3 region is CASSRSEGETDTQYF. In nucleotides, the CDR3 is TGTGCCAGCAGCCGGTCGGAGGGGGAAACAGATACGCAGTATTTT.